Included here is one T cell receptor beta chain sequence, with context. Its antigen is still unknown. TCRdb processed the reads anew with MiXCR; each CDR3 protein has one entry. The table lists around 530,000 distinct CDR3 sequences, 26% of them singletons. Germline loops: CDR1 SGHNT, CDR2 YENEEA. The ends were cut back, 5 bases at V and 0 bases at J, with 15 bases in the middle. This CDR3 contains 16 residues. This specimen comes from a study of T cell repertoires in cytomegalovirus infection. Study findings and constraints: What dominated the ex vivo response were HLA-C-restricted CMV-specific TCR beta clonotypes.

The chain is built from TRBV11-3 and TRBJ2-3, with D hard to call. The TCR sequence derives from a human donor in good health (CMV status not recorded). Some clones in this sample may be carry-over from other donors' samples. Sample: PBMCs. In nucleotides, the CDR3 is TGTGCCAGCAGCCAAATACGCGGAACTAGCACAGATACGCAGTATTTT. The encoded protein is CASSQIRGTSTDTQYF.